This passage covers 31 T cell receptor beta chains from one sample sequenced in a study of blood T cell repertoires in COVID-19. TCRdb's table, derived via immunoSEQ multiplex PCR, lists solely in-frame clones and lacks some. The sample yields 200,000 to 250,000 clones, 80% seen once. Sequences were obtained from peripheral blood. Receptors originate from a human donor in a cohort sampled during active COVID-19.

As concerns this clone: Mismatch with germline at one junction end may stem from a read error. The chain combines TRBV20-1 with TRBJ2-5, with 8 nucleotides matching TRBD2. Germline CDR1 is DFQATT and CDR2 is SNEGSKA (reference sequence). The CDR3 runs 11 residues. Written as DNA, the CDR3 is TGTGGGACTAGTCACGTCGAGACCCAGTACTTC. As protein: CGTSHVETQYF.

The CDR3 here is CSASRSGSNTGELFF. The CDR3 DNA reads as TGCAGTGCTAGTCGAAGCGGATCGAACACCGGGGAGCTGTTTTTT. This chain links TRBV20-1 with TRBJ2-2; maybe TRBD2 (5 bases). Germline V gives CDR1 DFQATT, CDR2 SNEGSKA (reference sequence). The V and J ends lost 3 bases and 0 bases respectively, with 11 bases between them. CDR3 size: 15 residues.

This clone was counted a few times. The V gene is TRBV18, the J gene TRBJ1-5, with 9 bases fitting TRBD1. From germline, CDR1 is KGHSH and CDR2 LQKENI. Trimming cost V 2 bases and J 7 bases; bases outside gene matches: 9. The CDR3 runs 16 residues. The CDR3 DNA is TGTGCCAGCTCACCAAGTCGGAGAGGGACAGGGCAGCCCCAGCATTTT. The encoded protein is CASSPSRRGTGQPQHF. Full variable domain (rest looked up from reference TRBV18 and TRBJ1-5): NAGVMQNPRHLVRRRGQEARLRCSPMKGHSHVYWYRQLPEEGLKFMVYLQKENIIDESGMPKERFSAEFPKEGPSILRIQQVVRGDSAAYFCASSPSRRGTGQPQHFGDGTRLSIL.

This chain joins TRBV7-2 and TRBJ1-1; no firm D call. Germline values: CDR1 SGHTA, CDR2 FQGNSA. The CDR3 loop spans 13 amino acids. V lost 5 bases to trimming and J lost 5 bases, with 12 bases between them. The CDR3 here is CASSPSRETEAFF. The CDR3 nucleotides are TGTGCCAGCAGCCCGAGTCGGGAGACTGAAGCTTTCTTT.

The genes are TRBV19 and TRBJ2-7, with 9 bases that match TRBD2. The CDR3 contains 13 residues. Germline V gene lookup returns CDR1 LNHDA and CDR2 SQIVND (reference sequence). V lost 7 bases, J lost 3 bases, and 4 bases stayed unmatched. DNA of the CDR3: TGTGCCAGTAACCCGCGGGGGGGCTACGAGCAGTACTTC. This codes for CASNPRGGYEQYF.

In DNA, the CDR3 is TGTGCCATCAGTGAGGGGACAGGGGGTCAGCCCCAGCATTTT. It codes for CAISEGTGGQPQHF. This chain uses TRBV10-3 with TRBJ1-5; 11 bases map to TRBD1. The CDR3 has 14 residues. Germline V CDR1 and CDR2: ENHRY, SYGVKD. J gave up 6 bases and V 2 bases, and 0 bases lay outside the gene matches.

V usage is TRBV28 and J usage is TRBJ2-2, with a tentative D call TRBD1 (5 bases). CDR1 is MDHEN, CDR2 SYDVKM, per germline. The CDR3 spans 13 residues. V shed 7 bases and J shed 3 bases, with 9 bases lying between them. The CDR3 DNA follows: TGTGCCAGCATGGCAGGGCACACCGGGGAGCTGTTTTTT. Its translation: CASMAGHTGELFF.

V usage is TRBV6-5 and J usage is TRBJ1-5; D perhaps matches TRBD1 (5 bases). The CDR3 consists of 14 residues. Trimming stripped 7 bases from V and 0 bases from J, with 10 bases between. From germline, CDR1 is MNHEY and CDR2 SVGAGI. Here the CDR3 DNA reads TGTGCCAGCACCGCAGGGTATAGCAATCAGCCCCAGCATTTT. This codes for CASTAGYSNQPQHF.

The J gene is TRBJ1-5, the V gene TRBV19; TRBD1 matches 7 bases. Germline V gives CDR1 LNHDA, CDR2 SQIVND (reference sequence). The CDR3 runs to 15 residues. V lost 8 bases and J lost 0; bases outside the gene matches: 7. CDR3 in DNA: TGTGCCAGTCTCGGGACAGTTTATAGCAATCAGCCCCAGCATTTT. This sequence encodes CASLGTVYSNQPQHF.

This clone occurred many times. The gene calls are TRBV6-4 and TRBJ2-7; 8 nucleotides align to TRBD1. The CDR3 has 15 amino acids. V shed 6 bases and J 4 bases; nucleotides not matched to a gene: 11. Germline V gene lookup returns CDR1 MRHNA and CDR2 SNTAGT. The CDR3 DNA reads as TGTGCCAGCAGAAGACAACCGGGACAGGATTACGAGCAGTACTTC. Amino acids: CASRRQPGQDYEQYF.

The chain uses TRBV3-1 (or the pseudogene TRBV3-2) and TRBJ2-7; a possible D gene is TRBD2 (6 bases). The CDR3 covers 14 residues. Germline lookup yields CDR1 LGHDT and CDR2 YNNKEL (reference sequence). V was clipped by 0 bases and J by 9 bases, with 15 bases between them. CDR3 region: CASSQDGGWLGQYF. Here the CDR3 DNA reads TGTGCCAGCAGCCAAGACGGGGGATGGCTGGGGCAGTACTTC.

Concerning this clone: This sample also contains other DNA sequences that code for the same CDR3. The chain links TRBV24-1 to TRBJ2-1; 7 bases line up with TRBD2. V was clipped by 1 base and J by 3 bases; unmatched bases: 2. This CDR3 region has 15 residues. Germline CDR1 is KGHDR and CDR2 is SFDVKD. CDR3 protein: CATSDFGGSYNEQFF. Written as DNA, the CDR3 is TGTGCCACCAGTGATTTCGGGGGGAGCTACAATGAGCAGTTCTTC.

This sequence joins TRBV4-3 and TRBJ1-4, with a possible D match to TRBD1 (5 bases). The germline gives CDR1 LGHNA, CDR2 YSLEER. The CDR3 length is 17 residues. V was cut by 0 bases and J by 5 bases, with 16 bases left in between. CDR3 sequence: CASSQEPLGQGNEKLFF. The DNA for the CDR3 is TGCGCCAGCAGCCAAGAGCCGCTGGGGCAGGGCAATGAAAAACTGTTTTTT.

Points on this clone: A single base separates this from a much larger clone, so it may be a read error. The chain links TRBV28 to TRBJ1-6; 10 positions agree with TRBD1. Germline loops: CDR1 MDHEN, CDR2 SYDVKM. The CDR3 has 13 residues. The ends lost 8 bases at V and 6 bases at J; junction bases unmatched: 1. CDR3 loop: CASRTGGNSPLHF. CDR3 coding DNA: TGTGCCAGCCGGACAGGGGGTAATTCACCCCTCCACTTT.

This clone was detected only once. The gene calls are TRBV18 and TRBJ1-3, with 8 bases matching TRBD1. This CDR3 comprises 17 residues. Germline-derived CDR1 and CDR2 are KGHSH and LQKENI. Trimming removed 1 base from V and 0 bases from J; junction bases left unmatched: 5. The CDR3 sequence: CASSPRAGGNSGNTIYF. CDR3 in DNA: TGTGCCAGCTCACCACGGGCAGGGGGCAACTCTGGAAACACCATATATTTT.

The J gene is TRBJ2-5, the V gene TRBV6-5; D is perhaps TRBD2 (6 bases). Germline V gene lookup returns CDR1 MNHEY and CDR2 SVGAGI. This CDR3 is built from 13 residues. Between the trimmed V and J ends, which lost 6 bases and 0 bases, there was a span of 8 bases. As DNA, the CDR3 is TGTGCCAGCAGGGGACTCAACCAAGAGACCCAGTACTTC. Encoded protein: CASRGLNQETQYF.

The gene calls are TRBV5-4 and TRBJ1-4, with TRBD1 matching over 7 bases. The CDR3 is 15 residues long. V trimming: 4 bases; J trimming: 4 bases; junction bases outside the gene matches: 7. Germline V CDR1 and CDR2: SGHNT, YYREEE (reference sequence). Here the CDR3 reads CASSRADRSNEKLFF. CDR3 coding DNA: TGTGCCAGCAGCCGAGCGGACAGGAGTAATGAAAAACTGTTTTTT. Based on the CDR3 plus reference TRBV5-4 and TRBJ1-4, the full variable domain is ETGVTQSPTHLIKTRGQQVTLRCSSQSGHNTVSWYQQALGQGPQFIFQYYREEENGRGNFPPRFSGLQFPNYSSELNVNALELDDSALYLCASSRADRSNEKLFFGSGTQLSVL.

The chain joins TRBV7-9 to TRBJ2-5; TRBD1 aligns across 8 bases. The ends lost 4 bases at V and 1 base at J; junction bases unmatched: 5. Germline V gene lookup returns CDR1 SEHNR and CDR2 FQNEAQ (reference sequence). The CDR3 runs 15 residues. CDR3 DNA: TGTGCCAGCAGCTCACCCGACAGGGGCCAAGAGACCCAGTACTTC. Translation gives CASSSPDRGQETQYF.

This rearrangement joins TRBV6-5 to TRBJ2-7, with a weak D call TRBD1 (6 bases). The CDR3 is 14 residues long. V was shortened by 6 bases and J by 4 bases, with 16 bases between the two germline ends. CDR1 and CDR2 from the germline V gene are MNHEY and SVGAGI. Here the CDR3 reads CASSPSPDRYEQYF. The CDR3 coding sequence is TGTGCCAGCAGCCCCTCCCCTGACAGGTACGAGCAGTACTTC.

The sample holds a few counts of this clone. The chain combines TRBV6-1 with TRBJ1-1; D is uncertain. Germline V gene sequence: CDR1 MNHNS, CDR2 SASEGT. V lost 0 bases and J lost 6, with 14 bases in between. The CDR3 is made up of 15 amino acids. The CDR3 bases are TGTGCCAGCAGTGAAGCGTACCGCCTTGGGCCTGAAGCTTTCTTT. This encodes CASSEAYRLGPEAFF.

The chain has TRBV11-2 and TRBJ1-2; possibly TRBD1 for D (6 bases). Germline CDR1 is SGHAT and CDR2 is FQNNGV. V lost 6 bases, J lost 4 bases, and 12 bases lay in between. There are 13 residues in the CDR3. Here the CDR3 DNA reads TGTGCCAGCAGTTCTACAGGGACCTATGGCTACACCTTC. Translated, it gives CASSSTGTYGYTF.

The chain uses TRBV7-2 and TRBJ1-6, with TRBD1 matching 9 bases. This CDR3 has 15 amino acids. CDR1 is SGHTA and CDR2 is FQGNSA in the germline V gene. The V gene end was trimmed by 3 bases and the J gene end by 9 bases; junction bases not matched to a gene: 6. This CDR3 is CASSLVQGASSPLHF. In DNA form, the CDR3 reads TGTGCCAGCAGCTTGGTACAGGGGGCTAGTTCACCCCTCCACTTT.

The chain couples TRBV28 to TRBJ1-4; 7 bases agree with TRBD1. The germline V gene encodes CDR1 MDHEN and CDR2 SYDVKM. The trim removed 8 bases at V and 8 bases at J, leaving 8 bases unmatched. The CDR3 sequence is 13 residues long. The CDR3 DNA reads TGTGCCAGCCGGAGTACAGGGGTCGAAAAACTGTTTTTT. Its protein is CASRSTGVEKLFF.

V gene TRBV29-1 combines with J gene TRBJ2-5, with a possible D match to TRBD2 (6 bases). The CDR3 runs 12 residues. Germline CDR1 and CDR2: SQVTM and ANQGSEA. Trimming took off 3 bases at V and 9 bases at J, with 14 bases between the two ends. In nucleotides, the CDR3 is TGCAGCGTTGATAACGGAGGGAACCCCCAGTACTTC. Its translation: CSVDNGGNPQYF.

CDR3 protein: CAISARKQETQYF. The CDR3 DNA reads as TGTGCCATCAGTGCTAGAAAGCAAGAGACCCAGTACTTC. This chain uses TRBV10-3 with TRBJ2-5; D is uncertain. With 4 bases removed from V and 2 bases from J, the gap between germline ends came to 8 bases. This CDR3 has 13 residues. The germline V gene encodes CDR1 ENHRY and CDR2 SYGVKD.

The rearrangement links TRBV28 to TRBJ1-1; D is possibly TRBD1 (6 bases). Germline V gene lookup returns CDR1 MDHEN and CDR2 SYDVKM. V was clipped by 6 bases and J by 3 bases, with 11 bases between them. This CDR3 is 13 amino acids long. In nucleotides, the CDR3 is TGTGCCAGCAGCCCGAACAGGGACACTGAAGCTTTCTTT. This encodes CASSPNRDTEAFF.

This chain joins TRBV28 and TRBJ2-7, with TRBD1 identical over 9 bases. The germline gives CDR1 MDHEN, CDR2 SYDVKM. The CDR3 runs to 12 residues. The V gene end was trimmed by 8 bases and the J gene end by 6 bases; junction bases not matched to a gene: 5. This chain's CDR3 is CASCGTGIEQYF. CDR3 DNA sequence: TGTGCCAGCTGTGGGACAGGGATCGAGCAGTACTTC.

V is TRBV7-3 and J is TRBJ1-1; no firm D call. The V end lost 4 bases, the J end lost 4 bases, and 7 bases lay between the germline ends. The CDR3 has 12 amino acids. Germline CDR1 SGHTA, CDR2 FQGTGA. Written as DNA, the CDR3 is TGTGCCAGCAGCTCGCTAAGCACTGAAGCTTTCTTT. Protein product: CASSSLSTEAFF. Full variable domain (outside the CDR3, taken from reference TRBV7-3 and TRBJ1-1): GAGVSQTPSNKVTEKGKYVELRCDPISGHTALYWYRQSLGQGPEFLIYFQGTGAADDSGLPNDRFFAVRPEGSVSTLKIQRTERGDSAVYLCASSSLSTEAFFGQGTRLTVV.

The table lists this clone with a count of one. V usage is TRBV28 and J usage is TRBJ1-1; 7 nucleotides agree with TRBD1. The V segment lost 8 bases and the J segment 1 base; nucleotides outside the gene matches: 4. The germline gives CDR1 MDHEN, CDR2 SYDVKM. The CDR3 is made up of 13 amino acids. CDR3 in DNA: TGTGCCAGCCTGGGACAGTCGAACACTGAAGCTTTCTTT. Translating gives CASLGQSNTEAFF.

This clone was recorded a few times. This sequence joins TRBV4-1 and TRBJ2-7; no definite D call. With 4 bases removed from V and 1 base from J, the gap between germline ends came to 8 bases. The CDR3 spans 13 residues. CDR1 MGHRA and CDR2 YSYEKL come from the germline V gene. The CDR3 spells CASSLQVSYEQYF. The CDR3 bases are TGCGCCAGCAGCCTTCAGGTATCCTACGAGCAGTACTTC.

V gene TRBV7-2 combines with J gene TRBJ2-3; no reliable D call. Germline V CDR1 and CDR2: SGHTA, FQGNSA. V lost 6 bases and J 2 bases, leaving 9 bases between the germline ends. The CDR3 extends over 13 amino acids. The CDR3 loop reads CASRSGITDTQYF. DNA for the CDR3: TGTGCCAGCAGGTCCGGTATCACAGATACGCAGTATTTT. The whole variable domain, remainder taken from reference TRBV7-2 and TRBJ2-3, is GAGVSQSPSNKVTEKGKDVELRCDPISGHTALYWYRQSLGQGLEFLIYFQGNSAPDKSGLPSDRFSAERTGGSVSTLTIQRTQQEDSAVYLCASRSGITDTQYFGPGTRLTVL.